This T cell receptor (beta chain) was obtained from a study of T cell responses to AZD1222 COVID-19 vaccine. About the research overall: Some second doses came at about 4 weeks and others at about 12 weeks; these were pooled.

General study findings and limits: Baseline antibody screening turned up just a handful of seropositive AZD1222 recipients. Following two doses of AZD1222, Spike-specific TCR breadth and depth rose.

Profiling relied on immunoSEQ multiplex PCR, and the TCRdb table lists in-frame clones only, not all of them. The sample has about 100,000 clones, approximately 90% seen once. Comments on this clone: The antigen remains undetermined.

The CDR3 is made up of 12 amino acids. The V end was cut by 0 bases, the J end by 8 bases, with 7 bases between. The chain employs TRBV12-3 or TRBV12-4 and TRBJ1-2; D is possibly TRBD1 (5 bases). The sample in question was peripheral blood, obtained on day 0 of AZD1222 vaccination. The receptor was derived from an adult in good health. The CDR3 spells CASSLAGDGYTF. The CDR3, as DNA: TGTGCCAGCAGTTTAGCTGGGGACGGCTACACCTTC.